This is a list of T cell receptor beta chains from one sample in a study of Graves' ophthalmopathy and Graves' hyperthyroidism. TCRdb used MiXCR to reprocess the multiplex PCR reads, holding one entry per CDR3 protein. The table includes 650,000 to 900,000 distinct CDR3 sequences, 35% to 50% detected once. The specimen sequenced was peripheral blood. Every receptor here comes from an adult man with Graves' ophthalmopathy. Each CDR3 is given with its conserved first and last residue. The D gene is left open where the match is weak. Rows may omit the clone size; those that give it use once, few, many or a size class.

>TRBJ2-5|TRBV20-1|TRBD2|few
TGCAGTGCAACCCGGGGGGGTGGTTGGGAGACCCAGTACTTC
CSATRGGGWETQYF
>TRBJ1-6|TRBV29-1|-|-
TGCAGCGTTGAACCGACCGGGGGGCCTGGGTCACCCCTCCACTTT
CSVEPTGGPGSPLHF
>TRBJ1-1|TRBV7-6|-|many
TGTGCCAGCAGCCCTTACGAGAACACTGAAGCTTTCTTT
CASSPYENTEAFF
>TRBJ1-5|TRBV24-1|-|-
TGTGCCACCAGTGATTACGGGGTGAGCAATCAGCCCCAGCATTTT
CATSDYGVSNQPQHF
>TRBJ1-2|TRBV2|-|-
TGTGCCAGCACCGAAGGACAGAGCCATAACTATGGCTACACCTTC
CASTEGQSHNYGYTF
>TRBJ2-5|TRBV7-2|-|few
TGTGCCAGCAGCTTAGCGCTTGGCGACGGAATTCAGGGGACCCAGTACTTC
CASSLALGDGIQGTQYF
>TRBJ2-6|TRBV19|TRBD1|few
TGTGCCAGTGCCCGGGGGACAGGGGGCTTTGGGGCCAACGTCCTGACTTTC
CASARGTGGFGANVLTF
>TRBJ2-7|TRBV2|TRBD2|-
TGTGCCAGCAGACTCTTTGGGGGGAGGGTATACGAGCAGTACTTC
CASRLFGGRVYEQYF
>TRBJ1-1|TRBV6-1|-|-
TGTGCCAGCAGTGCCCAGCCGTACTCGAACACTGAAGCTTTCTTT
CASSAQPYSNTEAFF
>TRBJ1-5|TRBV10-2|-|-
TGCGCCAGCGGTAGCGGTCTTACAGAGACCCAGCATTTT
CASGSGLTETQHF
>TRBJ2-7|TRBV9|-|-
TGTGCCAGCAGCGCACGGGAGCAGTACTTC
CASSAREQYF
>TRBJ1-2|TRBV2|TRBD1|many
TGTGCCAGCAGTCCCGGGACAGGGTTCGGCTACACCTTC
CASSPGTGFGYTF
>TRBJ2-5|TRBV29-1|TRBD2|many
TGCAGCGTCCTAGGACTAGCGGGAAGAGAGACCCAGTACTTC
CSVLGLAGRETQYF
>TRBJ1-4|TRBV7-2|-|few
TGTGCCAGCAGCTCTACCCGAGGGGTACCTCTTCGAAAACTGTTTTTT
CASSSTRGVPLRKLFF
>TRBJ1-1|TRBV7-2|-|-
TGTGCGCGAGTCGAAGGGTACACTGAAGCTTTCTTT
CARVEGYTEAFF
>TRBJ1-1|TRBV20-1|-|few
TGCAGTGCTAGAGACAGGTCGAACACTGAAGCTTTCTTT
CSARDRSNTEAFF
>TRBJ2-7|TRBV6-1|-|few
TGTGCCAGCAGTGAAGAGGCCAGCGTATACTACGAGCAGTACTTC
CASSEEASVYYEQYF
>TRBJ1-1|TRBV5-8|TRBD1|few
TGTGCCAGCAGCTCGATTGGCTTTCGGGGCAGGGGGCAAACTGAAGCTTTCTTT
CASSSIGFRGRGQTEAFF
>TRBJ1-1|TRBV5-6|-|few
TGTGCCAGCAGCTTAAACTACAGGGTCCGGAACACTGAAGCTTTCTTT
CASSLNYRVRNTEAFF
>TRBJ2-5|TRBV7-3|-|few
TGTGCCAGCAGCTTATCAAGGGACCAAGAGACCCAGTACTTC
CASSLSRDQETQYF
>TRBJ2-7|TRBV9|-|many
TGTGCCAGCAGCGTAGTTCCGGGCTCAGCGAACGAGCAGTACTTC
CASSVVPGSANEQYF
>TRBJ2-5|TRBV2|TRBD2|many
TGTGCCAGCAGCGTGTCTAGCGGGGGGGCAAAGACCCAGTACTTC
CASSVSSGGAKTQYF
>TRBJ1-5|TRBV2|TRBD1|-
TGTGCCAGCAGGATCGGACAGGGATGGGGTCAGCCCCAGCATTTT
CASRIGQGWGQPQHF
>TRBJ1-6|TRBV12-3/TRBV12-4|TRBD1|few
TGTGCCAGCAGTCCCGGGACAGGGGTTGGGAATTCACCCCTCCACTTT
CASSPGTGVGNSPLHF
>TRBJ1-3|TRBV25-1|-|-
TGTGCCAGCGGTCCGACAAAGACTGGAAACACCATATATTTT
CASGPTKTGNTIYF